The rows below give T cell receptor beta chains drawn from one sample of a study of blood T cells in healthy people across ages. Each CDR3 protein is one row after TCRdb ran MiXCR on the 5' RACE reads. The table shows 1.5 million or so distinct CDR3 sequences, with 42% occurring only once. The sample was blood. Every receptor here comes from a woman aged 18 to 35 in good health. CDR3s include the opening cysteine and the closing phenylalanine or tryptophan. Fields, in order: J gene, V gene, D gene, CDR3 protein. A D gene is named only where the DNA matches it firmly.

>TRBJ2-2|TRBV15|-
CATSRELHGELFF
>TRBJ2-3|TRBV20-1|TRBD2
CSARRTSGATDTQYF
>-|TRBV6-1|-
CASNKAFPLSYEQYF
>TRBJ1-2|TRBV19|TRBD1
CASSMGSGRQGRGGYTF
>-|TRBV20-1|TRBD2
CSAKLADYNEQYF
>TRBJ2-3|TRBV4-2|TRBD2
CASRQGTSGTQYF
>TRBJ2-5|TRBV5-1|-
CASSLQGGFETQYF
>TRBJ2-2|TRBV12-3/TRBV12-4|TRBD2
CASSGGLGVNTGELFF
>TRBJ2-3|TRBV2|-
CASRREATTSTDTQYF
>TRBJ2-5|TRBV27|TRBD1
CASSRGTGGNEQYF
>TRBJ2-7|TRBV12-5|TRBD1
CASGLGIGTGPYEQYF
>TRBJ2-3|TRBV20-1|TRBD2
CSAGGTRYTDTQYF
>TRBJ2-1|TRBV6-1|TRBD2
CASSEAGTSGGSSYNEQFF
>TRBJ2-3|TRBV7-9|-
CASSLTSAVPTDTQYF
>TRBJ2-1|TRBV9|-
CASSAEGGNYNEQFF
>TRBJ2-7|TRBV5-1|TRBD1
CASSDNPGQVSYEQYF
>TRBJ2-5|TRBV10-3|TRBD2
CASALAGIGEQYF
>TRBJ1-5|TRBV6-5|-
CASSYSLGSNQPQHF
>TRBJ1-6|TRBV7-2|TRBD1
CASSWKGQNSPLHF
>TRBJ2-5|TRBV2|-
CASSEEGDTQYF
>TRBJ2-3|TRBV9|-
CASNAQRNTDTQYF
>TRBJ2-4|TRBV10-3|TRBD1
CAISPGTGGKNIQYF
>TRBJ2-4|TRBV12-3/TRBV12-4|TRBD2
CASRLAGGLAKNIQYF
>TRBJ2-6|TRBV7-2|-
CASSFGTTGANVLTF
>TRBJ1-5|TRBV27|-
CASSSLGLQGTVKNQPQHF
>TRBJ2-4|TRBV5-4|-
CASSLERDVKNIQYF
>TRBJ2-1|TRBV3-1|TRBD2
CASSRAGGPNEQFF
>TRBJ2-1|TRBV14|TRBD2
CASSQPGTSGMSYNEQFF
>TRBJ2-1|TRBV3-1|TRBD1
CASSQADRGHNEQFF
>TRBJ2-1|TRBV20-1|-
CSARTPWGALNNEQFF
>TRBJ2-1|TRBV12-3/TRBV12-4|-
CASSPRRGDEQFF
>TRBJ1-2|TRBV20-1|-
CSARDRGLDGYTF
>TRBJ2-3|TRBV7-6|-
CASSSPGAQYF
>TRBJ2-7|TRBV5-1|-
CASSLYQGYEQYF
>TRBJ2-3|TRBV2|TRBD2
CASRGGLLAGVHTQYF
>TRBJ2-3|TRBV7-3|-
CASSPYAGPTLTDTQYF
>TRBJ2-5|TRBV12-3/TRBV12-4|-
CASSPQDLSGTQYF
>TRBJ2-1|TRBV28|TRBD1
CASSLGGQPIREQFF
>TRBJ2-1|TRBV4-2|TRBD2
CASSLFSGGDNEQFF
>TRBJ1-2|TRBV5-6|-
CASSWWGPSFDYGYTF
>TRBJ2-3|TRBV20-1|-
CSARLSGRGSTDTQYF
>TRBJ2-7|TRBV6-2/TRBV6-3|TRBD2
CASSPSGRIPYEQYF
>TRBJ1-2|TRBV3-1|-
CASSPKLAGQARYGYTF
>TRBJ2-7|TRBV6-1|-
CASMGGSYEQYF
>TRBJ2-3|TRBV3-1|-
CASSQVGASSTYTQYF